Listed here are 3 T cell receptor beta chains from one sample, sequenced in a study of identical twins' blood T cells. TCRdb independently ran MiXCR on the 5' RACE reads; one entry per CDR3 protein. The sample consists of 350,000 to 450,000 distinct CDR3 sequences, more than 25% of them appearing once. Sequencing was done on a sample of PBMCs. Receptors originate from a woman aged 18-50 years in good health.

The rearrangement uses TRBV28 and TRBJ1-1, with D unresolved. Germline lookup yields CDR1 MDHEN and CDR2 SYDVKM. This CDR3 has 13 amino acids. The V end lost 5 bases, the J end lost 11 bases, and 18 bases lay between the germline ends. The CDR3 DNA reads TGTGCCAGCAGTGCCCTGGACTGGGCGGGCGCTTTCTTT. This sequence encodes CASSALDWAGAFF.

The chain is built from TRBV6-2 or TRBV6-3 and TRBJ1-1; 8 nucleotides match TRBD1. J gave up 4 bases and V 6 bases, and 7 bases lay outside the gene matches. This CDR3 is built from 14 residues. Looked up from germline, CDR1 is MNHEY and CDR2 is SVGEGT. Here the CDR3 DNA reads TGTGCCAGCAGATTACAGGGGGGGGGCACTGAAGCTTTCTTT. It encodes CASRLQGGGTEAFF.

This sequence joins TRBV20-1 and TRBJ1-2; TRBD1 might be the D (5 bases). Germline V gives CDR1 DFQATT, CDR2 SNEGSKA (reference sequence). Trimming stripped 4 bases from V and 3 bases from J, with 6 bases between. This CDR3 is 11 amino acids long. The CDR3 nucleotides read TGCAGTGCTATGGGGGACTATGGCTACACCTTC. This sequence encodes CSAMGDYGYTF.